Included here is one TCR beta chain sequence, with context. The target antigen is unknown. This sample was included in a study of cytomegalovirus exposure and HLA in healthy donors. Findings of the study overall: In an earlier analysis, most TCR beta V segments were productive about 87% or about 30% of the time. When analyzed later, the rates of TCR association showed variation by HLA locus, with DRB1 the most and HLA-C the fewest. The authors later linked a missense DCLRE1C variant to TCR beta V- and J-gene trimming. Fewer N-insertions (relative to the 666-donor mean) were reportedly seen in an Asian-associated ancestry cluster in a later analysis.

The germline CDR1 and CDR2 sequences are SNHLY and FYNNEI. V lost 7 bases and J 2 bases, leaving 14 bases between the germline ends. The CDR3 covers 14 residues. PCR primers comprised 60 Vbeta and 13 Jbeta primers. Libraries were prepared by immunoSEQ multiplex PCR; TCRdb keeps only in-frame clonotypes and omits some of them. The sample consists of approximately 160,000 clones, 68% of them appearing once. The specimen sequenced was PBMCs. The chain recombines TRBV2 with TRBJ1-1; D is possibly TRBD1 (5 bases). This clonotype was obtained from a young woman in good health and CMV-seropositive. This CDR3 is CASNSGLLNTEAFF. The CDR3 DNA reads TGTGCCAGCAACTCGGGACTGCTCAACACTGAAGCTTTCTTT.